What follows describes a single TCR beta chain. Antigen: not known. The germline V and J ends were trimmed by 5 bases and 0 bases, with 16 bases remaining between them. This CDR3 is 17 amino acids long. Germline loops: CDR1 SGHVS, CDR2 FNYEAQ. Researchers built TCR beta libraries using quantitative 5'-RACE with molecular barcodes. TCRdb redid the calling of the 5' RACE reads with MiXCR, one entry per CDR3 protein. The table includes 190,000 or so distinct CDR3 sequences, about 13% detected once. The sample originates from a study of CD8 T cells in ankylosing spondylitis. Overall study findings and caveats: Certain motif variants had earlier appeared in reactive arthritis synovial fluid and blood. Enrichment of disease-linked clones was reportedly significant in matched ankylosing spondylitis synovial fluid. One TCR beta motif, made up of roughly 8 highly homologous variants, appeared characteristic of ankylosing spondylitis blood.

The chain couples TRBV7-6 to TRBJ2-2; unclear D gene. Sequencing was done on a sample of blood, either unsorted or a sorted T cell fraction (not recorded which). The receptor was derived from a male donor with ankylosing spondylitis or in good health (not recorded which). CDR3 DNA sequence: TGTGCCAGCAGCCCACCTCCTGCGCTTACGAACACCGGGGAGCTGTTTTTT. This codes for CASSPPPALTNTGELFF.